The 21 T cell receptor beta chains below come from one sample, sequenced in a study of cytomegalovirus exposure and HLA in healthy donors. 60 Vbeta and 13 Jbeta primers were used in PCR. Repertoires were generated with immunoSEQ multiplex PCR, while TCRdb's copy carries only in-frame clones and drops some. This table has about 240,000 clones, approximately 81% appearing once. The sequencing input was PBMCs. The source of these receptors is a woman in her sixties or seventies in good health and CMV-seropositive.

This chain uses TRBV29-1 with TRBJ2-5; D is unresolved. Trimming removed 2 bases from V and 5 bases from J, with 9 bases in between. The CDR3 consists of 12 residues. The germline V gene encodes CDR1 SQVTM and CDR2 ANQGSEA. CDR3 coding DNA: TGCAGCGTTGAAAATCATCGGGAGACCCAGTACTTC. This gives the protein CSVENHRETQYF.

The rearrangement uses TRBV5-1 and TRBJ2-1, with D unclear. The V and J ends lost 1 base and 5 bases respectively, with 7 bases between them. The CDR3 runs to 13 residues. CDR1 is SGHRS and CDR2 is YFSETQ in the germline V gene. CDR3 residues: CASSLSLHNEQFF. DNA of the CDR3: TGCGCCAGCAGCTTGAGCCTCCACAATGAGCAGTTCTTC.

Concerning this clone: The same CDR3 arises from other DNA sequences in this sample as well. The genes are TRBV4-2 and TRBJ2-2; 9 nucleotides line up with TRBD1. V lost 3 bases, J lost 5 bases, and 10 bases stayed unmatched. This CDR3 region has 17 residues. Germline CDR1 and CDR2: LGHNA and YNFKEQ. In DNA, the CDR3 is TGTGCCAGCAGCCAGACCATGACAGGGGGTTGGACCGGGGAGCTGTTTTTT. Translation gives CASSQTMTGGWTGELFF.

The chain couples TRBV21-1 to TRBJ1-2; the D call in the table, TRBD1, was not verified against the DNA. TRBV21-1 is termed a pseudogene. CDR3 size: 17 residues. CDR3 sequence: CASSKDPRTSSNYGYTF. The CDR3 region has the DNA TGTGCCAGCAGCAAAGACCCCCGGACAAGCTCTAACTATGGCTACACCTTC.

The chain uses TRBV11-2 and TRBJ1-4; TRBD1 agrees at 7 bases. The CDR3 extends over 14 amino acids. V was pared by 1 base and J by 8 bases, with 4 bases of the junction left unmatched. The germline gives CDR1 SGHAT, CDR2 FQNNGV. The CDR3 protein is CASSLGQGGEKLFF. DNA for the CDR3: TGTGCCAGCAGCTTAGGACAGGGAGGAGAAAAACTGTTTTTT.

The chain links TRBV19 to TRBJ2-5; D may be TRBD1 (5 bases). The V and J ends lost 5 bases and 2 bases respectively, with 9 bases between them. Germline CDR1 is LNHDA and CDR2 is SQIVND (reference sequence). This CDR3 spans 13 amino acids. The CDR3 DNA sequence: TGTGCCAGTAGTCGAACAGGTCAAGAGACCCAGTACTTC. Translated, it gives CASSRTGQETQYF.

This clone was counted only a few times. The chain has TRBV2 and TRBJ2-2; D is perhaps TRBD2 (6 bases). The CDR3 is made up of 16 amino acids. V lost 3 bases and J 2 bases, leaving 13 bases between the germline ends. Germline CDR1 SNHLY, CDR2 FYNNEI. The CDR3 DNA is TGTGCCAGCAGTGACCCCTTCGGGGGAAACACCGGGGAGCTGTTTTTT. Translation gives CASSDPFGGNTGELFF.

V usage is TRBV5-1 and J usage is TRBJ2-5; 8 positions agree with TRBD2. J was trimmed by 5 bases and V by 5 bases; bases with no gene match: 14. The CDR3 covers 16 residues. Germline assignment: CDR1 SGHRS and CDR2 YFSETQ. CDR3 region: CASSYPSGSNLETQYF. CDR3 nucleotide sequence: TGCGCCAGCAGTTACCCCAGCGGGAGTAACTTGGAGACCCAGTACTTC.

The CDR3, as DNA: TGTGCCAGCAGGAGGTCTTACTACGAGCAGTACTTC. It is translated as CASRRSYYEQYF. The chain is built from TRBV6-4 and TRBJ2-7, with no clear D. The CDR3 is 12 amino acids. Germline CDR1 and CDR2: MRHNA and SNTAGT. The ends were cut back, 6 bases at V and 3 bases at J, with 9 bases in the middle.

This clone was counted a few times. The CDR3 region is CASSHLDRSYEQYF. CDR3 DNA: TGCGCCAGCAGCCATTTGGACAGGTCCTACGAGCAGTACTTC. The chain is built from TRBV4-1 and TRBJ2-7; TRBD1 matches 7 bases. Germline V gene sequence: CDR1 MGHRA, CDR2 YSYEKL. This CDR3 has 14 amino acids. Losses at the gene ends were 3 bases for V and 1 base for J; bases not matched to a gene: 3.

The genes are TRBV11-2 and TRBJ2-5, with 7 bases that match TRBD2. Germline CDR1 and CDR2: SGHAT and FQNNGV. This CDR3 contains 15 residues. V lost 4 bases to trimming and J lost 1 base; unmatched junction nucleotides: 6. CDR3 amino acids: CASSSRLAFQETQYF. Written as DNA, the CDR3 is TGTGCCAGCAGCTCCCGACTAGCATTCCAAGAGACCCAGTACTTC.

The CDR3 DNA reads as TGTGCCAGCAGCCGTTGGGAGCGGGAGAGGGGGTACGAGCAGTACTTC. It codes for CASSRWERERGYEQYF. The chain recombines TRBV6-6 with TRBJ2-7; 8 bases fit TRBD2. The CDR3 contains 16 residues. Germline V gives CDR1 MNHNY, CDR2 SVGAGI (reference sequence). V was pared by 6 bases and J by 4 bases, with 14 bases of the junction left unmatched.

This clone has a count of ten or more. V and J are TRBV19 and TRBJ1-1; D ambiguous. The germline V gene encodes CDR1 LNHDA and CDR2 SQIVND (reference sequence). The CDR3 is 15 residues long. The V end was cut by 1 base, the J end by 4 bases, with 13 bases between. The CDR3 reads CASSIGREWATEAFF. The CDR3 nucleotides read TGTGCCAGTAGTATAGGGCGGGAGTGGGCCACTGAAGCTTTCTTT. The complete variable domain, with remaining parts taken from reference TRBV19 and TRBJ1-1, reads DGGITQSPKYLFRKEGQNVTLSCEQNLNHDAMYWYRQDPGQGLRLIYYSQIVNDFQKGDIAEGYSVSREKKESFPLTVTSAQKNPTAFYLCASSIGREWATEAFFGQGTRLTVV.

The CDR3 protein is CASSLTSGSSYEQYF. CDR3 sequence (DNA): TGTGCCAGCAGCTTGACTAGCGGAAGCTCCTACGAGCAGTACTTC. The chain recombines TRBV7-6 with TRBJ2-7; 9 bases line up with TRBD2. With V trimmed by 3 bases and J by 0 bases, 3 bases remained unmatched. The CDR3 totals 15 residues. Germline V gene sequence: CDR1 SGHVS, CDR2 FNYEAQ.

The chain carries TRBV5-6 and TRBJ2-7, with TRBD2 matching 7 bases. This CDR3 has 14 residues. With 0 bases clipped from V and 2 bases from J, the junction kept 2 bases outside the gene matches. CDR1 is SGHDT, CDR2 YYEEEE, per germline. The CDR3 is CASSLVGLAYEQYF. The CDR3 DNA reads TGTGCCAGCAGCTTGGTAGGACTAGCCTACGAGCAGTACTTC. Together with reference TRBV5-6 and TRBJ2-7, the CDR3 gives the full variable domain: DAGVTQSPTHLIKTRGQQVTLRCSPKSGHDTVSWYQQALGQGPQFIFQYYEEEERQRGNFPDRFSGHQFPNYSSELNVNALLLGDSALYLCASSLVGLAYEQYFGPGTRLTVT.

The V and J genes are TRBV18 and TRBJ1-1; no firm D call. The germline gives CDR1 KGHSH, CDR2 LQKENI. The V end lost 3 bases, the J end lost 8 bases, and 13 bases lay between the germline ends. This CDR3 comprises 13 residues. CDR3 sequence (DNA): TGTGCCAGCTCACCCTACGACAACCGCGAAGCTTTCTTT. Its protein is CASSPYDNREAFF. The whole variable domain, filled in from reference TRBV18 and TRBJ1-1, reads NAGVMQNPRHLVRRRGQEARLRCSPMKGHSHVYWYRQLPEEGLKFMVYLQKENIIDESGMPKERFSAEFPKEGPSILRIQQVVRGDSAAYFCASSPYDNREAFFGQGTRLTVV.

This chain connects TRBV19 to TRBJ2-2; 9 bases are shared with TRBD1. The CDR3 spans 19 residues. Looked up from germline, CDR1 is LNHDA and CDR2 is SQIVND (reference sequence). The V gene end was trimmed by 10 bases and the J gene end by 1 base; junction bases not matched to a gene: 19. The CDR3 loop is CATTPWGTGLLGNTGELFF. Written as DNA, the CDR3 is TGTGCCACCACCCCGTGGGGGACAGGGTTATTAGGGAACACCGGGGAGCTGTTTTTT. Drawing the rest from reference TRBV19 and TRBJ2-2, the complete variable domain is DGGITQSPKYLFRKEGQNVTLSCEQNLNHDAMYWYRQDPGQGLRLIYYSQIVNDFQKGDIAEGYSVSREKKESFPLTVTSAQKNPTAFYLCATTPWGTGLLGNTGELFFGEGSRLTVL.

The chain employs TRBV5-4 and TRBJ2-1; no reliable D call. The CDR3 has 13 amino acids. The V gene's germline CDR1 is SGHNT and CDR2 YYREEE (reference sequence). V was clipped by 3 bases and J by 5 bases, with 9 bases between them. The CDR3 here is CASSYKDNNEQFF. In nucleotides, the CDR3 is TGTGCCAGCAGCTACAAAGATAACAATGAGCAGTTCTTC.

This clone appeared a few times. The chain recombines TRBV28 with TRBJ1-2, with D unclear. V lost 6 bases to trimming and J lost 8 bases, with 10 bases between them. The CDR3 contains 11 residues. Germline CDR1 and CDR2: MDHEN and SYDVKM. In DNA form, the CDR3 reads TGTGCCAGCAGGGAAGAGAGGGGCTACACCTTC. Residues: CASREERGYTF.

This chain connects TRBV28 to TRBJ1-3; D gene ambiguous. Germline V gives CDR1 MDHEN, CDR2 SYDVKM. Between the trimmed V and J ends, which lost 7 bases and 0 bases, there was a span of 10 bases. This CDR3 spans 14 amino acids. The CDR3 region is CASTLPGSGNTIYF. CDR3 nucleotides: TGTGCCAGCACCCTTCCAGGCTCTGGAAACACCATATATTTT.

J is TRBJ2-1 and V is TRBV5-1; 12 positions match TRBD2. CDR1 and CDR2 from the germline V gene are SGHRS and YFSETQ. This CDR3 has 17 amino acids. The junction had 12 bases not matched to a gene; V was cut back by 3 bases and J by 8 bases. CDR3 sequence (DNA): TGCGCCAGCAGCTCCCCCTCGACTAGCGGGAGTAGGCATGAGCAGTTCTTC. It is translated as CASSSPSTSGSRHEQFF.